The entry below gives a single T cell receptor (beta chain) sequence along with its context. The antigen is undetermined. This entry belongs to a study of cytomegalovirus exposure and HLA in healthy donors. Study summary: Of all 400 or so donors who were genotyped, about 80% belonged to the Caucasian-associated ancestry cluster. Study results and caveats: The authors reported that TCR beta sequences could predict HLA-A and HLA-B alleles. These predictions were accurate for most subjects in the first cohort. Cytomegalovirus-associated TCR beta chains were listed, numbering approximately 150.

PCR employed 60 Vbeta and 13 Jbeta primers. Sequencing used immunoSEQ multiplex PCR; TCRdb keeps in-frame clones, though not all of them. The sample lists tens of thousands of clones, about two thirds occurring once. The J segment lost 1 base and the V segment lost 8 bases, leaving 7 bases of the junction unmatched. The CDR3 has 14 amino acids. CDR1 is SNHLY, CDR2 FYNNEI, per germline. The receptor was isolated from a woman in her 30s in good health and CMV-seronegative. The sequenced material came from PBMCs. The J gene is TRBJ1-1, the V gene TRBV2; 7 bases match TRBD1. This chain's CDR3 is CASPSTGTNTEAFF. CDR3 nucleotides: TGTGCCAGCCCATCGACAGGGACGAACACTGAAGCTTTCTTT.